These 19 T cell receptor beta chains were all obtained from the same sample, sequenced in a study of shared clonotypes between healthy human individuals (dated by TCRdb to 2018 to 2021). Libraries were prepared through the immunoSEQ multiplex PCR assay. TCRdb's version of the immuneACCESS table is confined to in-frame rearrangements and falls short of the full clone set. An unresolved V gene accounts for under half of the shortfall where checked; the remainder is of unknown origin. The sample table lists 2 million to 2.5 million clones, 85% to 95% of them with a count of one. The ten largest clones represent 0.37% of the sample. The sample comprised naive CD4+ T cells from PBMCs. The intended sense of this specimen's cell subset or site label: CD45RA+ positively selected. All receptors come from a man younger than 35 in good health. Some clones in this sample may be carry-over from other donors' samples.

The chain combines TRBV7-2 with TRBJ1-3; possibly TRBD1 for D (5 bases). This CDR3 is built from 13 residues. The germline gives CDR1 SGHTA, CDR2 FQGNSA. The V end lost 6 bases, the J end lost 10 bases, and 16 bases lay between the germline ends. The CDR3 here is CASRQGAGITIYF. CDR3 nucleotides: TGTGCCAGCAGACAAGGGGCAGGGATAACCATATATTTT.

About this clone itself: Distinct nucleotide sequences in the sample also encode this CDR3. The CDR3 coding sequence is TGTGCCAGCAGCTTGGGACAGGGCGATACGCAGTATTTT. Protein product: CASSLGQGDTQYF. V and J are TRBV7-3 and TRBJ2-3, with 9 bases identical to TRBD1. Germline-derived CDR1 and CDR2 are SGHTA and FQGTGA. This CDR3 is built from 13 residues. Unmatched junction bases numbered 1, after V lost 3 bases and J lost 6 bases.

In the case of this clone: Other DNA sequences in this specimen translate into the identical CDR3. This chain uses TRBV5-1 with TRBJ2-1, with 13 nucleotides matching TRBD2. The trim removed 0 bases at V and 10 bases at J, leaving 1 base unmatched. The CDR3 totals 14 residues. Germline V gene sequence: CDR1 SGHRS, CDR2 YFSETQ. In DNA, the CDR3 is TGCGCCAGCAGCTTGGGACTAGCGGGAGGCGAGCAGTTCTTC. This gives the protein CASSLGLAGGEQFF. Filled out from reference TRBV5-1 and TRBJ2-1, the complete variable domain reads KAGVTQTPRYLIKTRGQQVTLSCSPISGHRSVSWYQQTPGQGLQFLFEYFSETQRNKGNFPGRFSGRQFSNSRSEMNVSTLELGDSALYLCASSLGLAGGEQFFGPGTRLTVL.

In its sample, this clone was seen a few times. Distinct nucleotide sequences in the sample also encode this CDR3. The genes are TRBV5-1 and TRBJ1-1, with D unresolved. The CDR3 is made up of 15 amino acids. CDR1 and CDR2 from the germline V gene are SGHRS and YFSETQ. The V end lost 0 bases, the J end lost 1 base, and 10 bases lay between the germline ends. CDR3 sequence: CASSLGTGSNTEAFF. Here the CDR3 DNA reads TGCGCCAGCAGCTTGGGTACGGGATCGAACACTGAAGCTTTCTTT.

The chain employs TRBV7-3 and TRBJ2-2; 7 bases align to TRBD2. Germline CDR1 reads SGHTA; CDR2 reads FQGTGA. The CDR3 loop spans 18 amino acids. V shed 1 base and J 0 bases; nucleotides not matched to a gene: 8. CDR3 sequence: CASSLKSSGGTNTGELFF. The CDR3 nucleotides read TGTGCCAGCAGCTTAAAGTCTAGCGGAGGCACGAACACCGGGGAGCTGTTTTTT.

The gene calls are TRBV7-3 and TRBJ2-5; possibly TRBD1 for D (5 bases). Germline lookup yields CDR1 SGHTA and CDR2 FQGTGA. There are 15 residues in the CDR3. Trimming took off 5 bases at V and 5 bases at J, with 18 bases between the two ends. CDR3 in DNA: TGTGCCAGCAGCCAGGGCTGGGGAAATTGGGAGACCCAGTACTTC. Encoded protein: CASSQGWGNWETQYF.

V is TRBV5-1 and J is TRBJ2-5; D is uncertain. Between the trimmed V and J ends, which lost 6 bases and 3 bases, there was a span of 12 bases. Germline loops: CDR1 SGHRS, CDR2 YFSETQ. This CDR3 comprises 13 residues. As DNA, the CDR3 is TGCGCCAGCACCCGGCAGGAGAAAGAGACCCAGTACTTC. Residues: CASTRQEKETQYF.

The V gene is TRBV9, the J gene TRBJ1-1, with D tentatively TRBD1 (5 bases). Germline-derived CDR1 and CDR2 are SGDLS and YYNGEE. The CDR3 sequence is 14 residues long. The V end lost 3 bases, the J end lost 1 base, and 10 bases lay between the germline ends. DNA for the CDR3: TGTGCCAGCAGCGAAAGCACAGGGAACACTGAAGCTTTCTTT. As protein: CASSESTGNTEAFF.

This rearrangement joins TRBV5-1 to TRBJ1-1, with 8 bases aligning to TRBD1. V lost 8 bases to trimming and J lost 0 bases; unmatched junction nucleotides: 3. This CDR3 has 13 amino acids. Germline loops: CDR1 SGHRS, CDR2 YFSETQ. The CDR3 region has the DNA TGCGCCAGTCAACAGGGGGTGAACACTGAAGCTTTCTTT. Translated, it gives CASQQGVNTEAFF.

CDR3 protein: CASSEVGSSGNTIYF. CDR3 nucleotide sequence: TGTGCCAGCAGCGAGGTGGGGAGCTCTGGAAACACCATATATTTT. The genes are TRBV28 and TRBJ1-3; D uncertain. Germline values: CDR1 MDHEN, CDR2 SYDVKM. This CDR3 is built from 15 residues. V shed 6 bases and J shed 0 bases, with 12 bases lying between them.

This chain uses TRBV9 with TRBJ2-1; the D call may be TRBD1 or TRBD2 (5 bases each). V gave up 4 bases and J gave up 7 bases, with 15 bases separating them. CDR1 SGDLS and CDR2 YYNGEE come from the germline V gene. The CDR3 runs to 14 residues. As DNA, the CDR3 is TGTGCCAGCAGCAAGACACCGGGGCTAAATGAGCAGTTCTTC. This encodes CASSKTPGLNEQFF.

The rearrangement joins TRBV2 to TRBJ1-1; D is perhaps TRBD1 (6 bases). V was clipped by 6 bases and J by 3 bases, with 11 bases between them. CDR1 and CDR2 from the germline V gene are SNHLY and FYNNEI. This CDR3 region has 13 residues. The CDR3 loop reads CASSAEGDTEAFF. CDR3 coding DNA: TGTGCCAGCAGCGCCGAGGGGGACACTGAAGCTTTCTTT.

This clone was observed a handful of times. The sample holds other DNA sequences that translate to the same CDR3. The V call is TRBV29-1, the J call TRBJ2-7; 12 nucleotides align to TRBD2. Germline trimming cut 7 bases from V and 3 bases from J; bases unmatched to any gene: 4. Looked up from germline, CDR1 is SQVTM and CDR2 is ANQGSEA. The CDR3 totals 13 residues. This chain's CDR3 is CSAKGLAGYEQYF. DNA of the CDR3: TGCAGCGCAAAGGGACTAGCGGGCTACGAGCAGTACTTC.

V gene TRBV7-3 combines with J gene TRBJ2-5; D might be TRBD1 (6 bases). CDR1 and CDR2 from the germline V gene are SGHTA and FQGTGA. The CDR3 loop spans 13 amino acids. Trimming cost V 5 bases and J 8 bases, with 15 bases left between them. The CDR3 region is CASSAHQQGTQYF. In DNA form, the CDR3 reads TGTGCCAGCAGCGCCCATCAACAGGGCACCCAGTACTTC. The variable domain in full, completed from reference TRBV7-3 and TRBJ2-5, reads GAGVSQTPSNKVTEKGKYVELRCDPISGHTALYWYRQSLGQGPEFLIYFQGTGAADDSGLPNDRFFAVRPEGSVSTLKIQRTERGDSAVYLCASSAHQQGTQYFGPGTRLLVL.

The chain combines TRBV14 with TRBJ2-3; 7 nucleotides match TRBD1. The V and J ends lost 3 bases and 2 bases, in that order; junction bases with no gene match: 5. Germline CDR1 and CDR2: SGHDN and FVKESK. The CDR3 runs 15 residues. CDR3 loop: CASSHIGQATDTQYF. DNA for the CDR3: TGTGCCAGCAGCCACATAGGACAGGCCACAGATACGCAGTATTTT.

This clone was seen a single time. The chain couples TRBV15 to TRBJ1-3, with D unresolved. Germline V CDR1 and CDR2: LNHNV, YYDKDF (reference sequence). The length of the CDR3 is 16 residues. Trimming pared 0 bases from V and 0 bases from J, leaving 9 bases between. The CDR3 region is CATSRDVVNSGNTIYF. CDR3 in DNA: TGTGCCACCAGCAGAGATGTAGTAAACTCTGGAAACACCATATATTTT.

The genes are TRBV6-6 and TRBJ2-7; D gene ambiguous. Germline V gives CDR1 MNHNY, CDR2 SVGAGI (reference sequence). Trimming took off 4 bases at V and 0 bases at J, with 10 bases between the two ends. The CDR3 consists of 14 residues. DNA of the CDR3: TGTGCCAGCAGTTTTTACCGAAGCTCCTACGAGCAGTACTTC. Encoded protein: CASSFYRSSYEQYF.

The chain carries TRBV5-1 and TRBJ2-3; D remains unclear. The ends were cut back, 1 base at V and 3 bases at J, with 15 bases in the middle. Germline V gives CDR1 SGHRS, CDR2 YFSETQ. The CDR3 length is 16 residues. The CDR3 region is CASSLSRGVHTDTQYF. DNA for the CDR3: TGCGCCAGCAGCTTGTCCCGCGGAGTTCATACAGATACGCAGTATTTT.

This clone was seen a single time. The chain recombines TRBV27 with TRBJ2-7; 11 bases are a match to TRBD2. The CDR3 is made up of 16 amino acids. V lost 6 bases and J lost 3; bases outside the gene matches: 10. Germline V gene data show CDR1 as MNHEY and CDR2 as SMNVEV (reference sequence). The CDR3 coding sequence is TGTGCCAGCAGCTTTTCCATAGCGGGAGGGGTCTACGAGCAGTACTTC. Protein sequence: CASSFSIAGGVYEQYF.